The 22 T cell receptor beta chains in this list originate from one sample, sequenced in a study of control samples from healthy donors and cancer patients. TCRdb's copy holds only in-frame clones and misses some; the assay was immunoSEQ multiplex PCR. The table records under 200,000 clones, around 88% of them present only once. Material: blood. These TCRs come from a woman under 40 in good health.

The chain employs TRBV6-5 and TRBJ2-7, with D uncertain. The germline gives CDR1 MNHEY, CDR2 SVGAGI. This CDR3 comprises 10 residues. V was trimmed by 8 bases and J by 5 bases, leaving 7 bases between them. The CDR3 DNA reads TGTGCCAGCGGGCTCCACGAGCAGTACTTC. This encodes CASGLHEQYF.

This chain uses TRBV19 with TRBJ1-4; no reliable D call. Germline CDR1 reads LNHDA; CDR2 reads SQIVND (reference sequence). Trimming took off 4 bases at V and 0 bases at J, with 6 bases between the two ends. The CDR3 covers 14 residues. In nucleotides, the CDR3 is TGTGCCAGTAGTAAGACACCAACTAATGAAAAACTGTTTTTT. Translating gives CASSKTPTNEKLFF.

J is TRBJ2-3 and V is TRBV7-9; 8 positions match TRBD1. Germline V lookup: CDR1 SEHNR, CDR2 FQNEAQ (reference sequence). The CDR3 covers 13 residues. Trimming cost V 3 bases and J 6 bases; bases outside gene matches: 2. CDR3: CASSFYRGDTQYF. As DNA, the CDR3 is TGTGCCAGCAGCTTCTACAGGGGGGATACGCAGTATTTT.

The chain uses TRBV14 and TRBJ2-4; either TRBD1 or TRBD2 may fit D (5 bases each). V gave up 4 bases and J gave up 1 base, with 11 bases separating them. The CDR3 sequence is 15 residues long. Germline V gene lookup returns CDR1 SGHDN and CDR2 FVKESK. The CDR3 DNA is TGTGCCAGCAGCCGAGCCGGGACGGCCAAAAACATTCAGTACTTC. Amino acid sequence: CASSRAGTAKNIQYF.

The chain carries TRBV4-1 and TRBJ2-4, with TRBD1 matching 8 bases. J was trimmed by 3 bases and V by 2 bases; bases with no gene match: 12. Germline lookup yields CDR1 MGHRA and CDR2 YSYEKL. CDR3 size: 18 residues. CDR3 sequence (DNA): TGCGCCAGCAGCCAATACCATATGACACAGGGGGACAAAAACATTCAGTACTTC. Translating gives CASSQYHMTQGDKNIQYF.

As DNA, the CDR3 is TGTGCCAGACGGGATCTCGGTCGTGGGGCCAACGTCCTGACTTTC. Translating it yields CARRDLGRGANVLTF. The rearrangement uses TRBV2 and TRBJ2-6, with a tentative D call TRBD2 (5 bases). Per the germline V gene, CDR1 is SNHLY and CDR2 is FYNNEI. V was shortened by 9 bases and J by 3 bases, with 15 bases between the two germline ends. There are 15 residues in the CDR3. The full variable domain, with the rest looked up from reference TRBV2 and TRBJ2-6, is EPEVTQTPSHQVTQMGQEVILRCVPISNHLYFYWYRQILGQKVEFLVSFYNNEISEKSEIFDDQFSVERPDGSNFTLKIRSTKLEDSAMYFCARRDLGRGANVLTFGAGSRLTVL.

The rearrangement links TRBV19 to TRBJ2-1; TRBD2 aligns across 10 bases. CDR3 length equals 15 residues. The V segment lost 4 bases and the J segment 5 bases; nucleotides outside the gene matches: 5. Germline-derived CDR1 and CDR2 are LNHDA and SQIVND (reference sequence). In DNA, the CDR3 is TGTGCCAGTAGTACCGCTAGCGGGGGAAACAATGAGCAGTTCTTC. It is translated as CASSTASGGNNEQFF.

The chain combines TRBV11-2 with TRBJ1-4; a weak D match, TRBD1 (6 bases). Germline V lookup: CDR1 SGHAT, CDR2 FQNNGV. V lost 1 base and J 0 bases, leaving 15 bases between the germline ends. This CDR3 has 18 amino acids. DNA for the CDR3: TGTGCCAGCAGCTTAGGACAGGCTACCTATGCAACTAATGAAAAACTGTTTTTT. It is translated as CASSLGQATYATNEKLFF.

J is TRBJ2-5 and V is TRBV5-1, with 8 bases matching TRBD2. The CDR3 is 15 residues long. The germline gives CDR1 SGHRS, CDR2 YFSETQ. Trimming took 3 bases from V and 5 from J; bases not matched to a gene: 9. In DNA form, the CDR3 reads TGCGCCAGCAGCTCAGTAGCGGGGACTCGGGAGACCCAGTACTTC. Encoded protein: CASSSVAGTRETQYF. Complete variable domain (other parts from reference TRBV5-1 and TRBJ2-5): KAGVTQTPRYLIKTRGQQVTLSCSPISGHRSVSWYQQTPGQGLQFLFEYFSETQRNKGNFPGRFSGRQFSNSRSEMNVSTLELGDSALYLCASSSVAGTRETQYFGPGTRLLVL.

J is TRBJ1-2 and V is TRBV7-9; TRBD1 is a possible D gene (5 bases). V was clipped by 6 bases and J by 5 bases, with 16 bases between them. This CDR3 has 14 amino acids. The germline gives CDR1 SEHNR, CDR2 FQNEAQ (reference sequence). The CDR3 loop is CASRGSGAGYGYTF. The CDR3 nucleotides read TGTGCCAGCAGGGGGAGTGGGGCTGGGTATGGCTACACCTTC. Full variable domain (missing parts from reference TRBV7-9 and TRBJ1-2): DTGVSQNPRHKITKRGQNVTFRCDPISEHNRLYWYRQTLGQGPEFLTYFQNEAQLEKSRLLSDRFSAERPKGSFSTLEIQRTEQGDSAMYLCASRGSGAGYGYTFGSGTRLTVV.

The count of this clone is one. Relative to the germline gene, one junction end is altered; a read error may explain this. The chain uses TRBV2 and TRBJ2-1, with 9 nucleotides matching TRBD1. The germline gives CDR1 SNHLY, CDR2 FYNNEI. The CDR3 covers 14 residues. The CDR3 DNA reads TGTGCCAGCAGGCGACAGGGGGAATACAGTGAGCAGTTCTTC. Encoded protein: CASRRQGEYSEQFF.

This clone has only one observation. V is TRBV9 and J is TRBJ2-3; D may match TRBD1 or TRBD2 (5 bases each). Trimming took 4 bases from V and 5 from J, leaving 17 bases between them. Germline lookup yields CDR1 SGDLS and CDR2 YYNGEE. This CDR3 has 15 residues. The CDR3 spells CASSPEGSLGDTQYF. The CDR3 DNA sequence: TGTGCCAGCAGCCCCGAGGGGTCACTTGGAGATACGCAGTATTTT.

The rearrangement uses TRBV3-1 (or the pseudogene TRBV3-2) and TRBJ1-5; D remains ambiguous. Trimming cost V 0 bases and J 2 bases, with 8 bases left between them. This CDR3 region has 15 residues. CDR1 is LGHDT, CDR2 YNNKEL, per germline (reference sequence). In DNA form, the CDR3 reads TGTGCCAGCAGCCAAGATCACAGCGGCAATCAGCCCCAGCATTTT. It specifies CASSQDHSGNQPQHF.

On this clone itself: The germline gene is not matched at one end of the junction; a read error may be the cause. The rearrangement links TRBV18 to TRBJ1-1, with 9 bases fitting TRBD1. The germline gives CDR1 KGHSH, CDR2 LQKENI. This CDR3 is 14 amino acids long. The CDR3, as DNA: TGTGCCAGCTCCCCACAGGGGGCAAACACTGAAGCTTTCTTT. Encoded protein: CASSPQGANTEAFF.

The chain has TRBV27 and TRBJ2-7, with D maybe TRBD1 (6 bases). The CDR3 covers 13 residues. V lost 2 bases and J 6 bases, leaving 11 bases between the germline ends. CDR1 MNHEY and CDR2 SMNVEV come from the germline V gene (reference sequence). Here the CDR3 reads CASSLMRGSEQYF. CDR3 sequence (DNA): TGTGCCAGCAGTTTAATGAGGGGGAGCGAGCAGTACTTC.

The chain employs TRBV5-6 and TRBJ2-2; D not certain. Germline CDR1 and CDR2: SGHDT and YYEEEE. This CDR3 spans 17 amino acids. V lost 0 bases, J lost 2 bases, and 14 bases lay in between. CDR3 nucleotide sequence: TGTGCCAGCAGCTTGGCCGGTCCAGAGTTTAACACCGGGGAGCTGTTTTTT. The encoded protein is CASSLAGPEFNTGELFF.

The chain links TRBV24-1 to TRBJ1-2; D not resolved. CDR3 length equals 15 residues. Trimming stripped 3 bases from V and 0 bases from J, with 10 bases between. Germline V gene lookup returns CDR1 KGHDR and CDR2 SFDVKD. The CDR3: CATSDRHGPNYGYTF. CDR3 DNA sequence: TGTGCCACCAGTGATAGACACGGGCCTAACTATGGCTACACCTTC.

The chain links TRBV12-3 or TRBV12-4 to TRBJ1-2; D remains ambiguous. V was cut by 3 bases and J by 3 bases, with 8 bases left in between. The CDR3 spans 13 residues. The CDR3 loop reads CASSFSGDYGYTF. As DNA, the CDR3 is TGTGCCAGCAGTTTTTCCGGGGACTATGGCTACACCTTC.

The V gene is TRBV5-6, the J gene TRBJ2-3; 9 bases agree with TRBD1. After removal of 0 bases from V and 0 bases from J, the junction contained 11 bases not matched to a gene. Germline lookup yields CDR1 SGHDT and CDR2 YYEEEE. The CDR3 runs to 19 residues. The CDR3 DNA reads as TGTGCCAGCAGCTTGGTTGGTGCCGGGACAGGGACTAGCACAGATACGCAGTATTTT. Its translation: CASSLVGAGTGTSTDTQYF.

This clone was seen only a few times. This chain connects TRBV23-1 to TRBJ2-1; D call uncertain. TRBV23-1 carries the ORF label, with uncertain function. The CDR3 runs 11 residues. V lost 1 base and J 8 bases, leaving 3 bases between the germline ends. The CDR3 protein is CASSQYDEQFF. As DNA, the CDR3 is TGCGCCAGCAGTCAATATGATGAGCAGTTCTTC.

The V call is TRBV2, the J call TRBJ1-1; D call uncertain. The germline V gene encodes CDR1 SNHLY and CDR2 FYNNEI. The CDR3 length is 14 residues. Trimming removed 2 bases at V and 5 bases at J, with 12 bases between. CDR3 residues: CASSESPDRTEAFF. CDR3 DNA sequence: TGTGCCAGCAGTGAATCCCCCGATCGAACTGAAGCTTTCTTT.

The V call is TRBV24-1, the J call TRBJ1-5; 9 bases are a match to TRBD1. This CDR3 is built from 16 residues. The germline CDR1 and CDR2 sequences are KGHDR and SFDVKD. The V and J ends lost 4 bases and 5 bases, in that order; junction bases with no gene match: 8. CDR3 in DNA: TGTGCCACCAGTGACGGGGGACAGGGTCTACATCAGCCCCAGCATTTT. Encoded protein: CATSDGGQGLHQPQHF.